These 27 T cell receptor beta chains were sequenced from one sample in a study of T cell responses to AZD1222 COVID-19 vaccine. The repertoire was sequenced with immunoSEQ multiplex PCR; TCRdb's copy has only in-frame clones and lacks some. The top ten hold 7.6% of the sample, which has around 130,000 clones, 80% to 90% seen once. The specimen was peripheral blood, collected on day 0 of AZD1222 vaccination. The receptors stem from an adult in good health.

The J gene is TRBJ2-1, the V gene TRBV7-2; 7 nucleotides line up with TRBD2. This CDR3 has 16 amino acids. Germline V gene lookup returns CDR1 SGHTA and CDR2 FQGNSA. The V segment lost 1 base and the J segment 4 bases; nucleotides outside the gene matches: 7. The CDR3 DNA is TGTGCCAGCAGCTTAGATACTAGCGATGCATACAATGAGCAGTTCTTC. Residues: CASSLDTSDAYNEQFF.

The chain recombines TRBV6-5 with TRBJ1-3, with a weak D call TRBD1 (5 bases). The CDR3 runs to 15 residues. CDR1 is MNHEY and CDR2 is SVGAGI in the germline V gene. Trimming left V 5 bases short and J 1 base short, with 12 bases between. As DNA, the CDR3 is TGTGCCAGCAGTACCCGGACACAATCTGGAAACACCATATATTTT. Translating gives CASSTRTQSGNTIYF.

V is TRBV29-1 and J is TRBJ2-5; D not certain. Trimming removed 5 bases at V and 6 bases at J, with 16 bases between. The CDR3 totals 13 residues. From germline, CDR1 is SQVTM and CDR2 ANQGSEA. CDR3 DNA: TGCAGCGTTCCCCAGATATCCGCGAAGACCCAGTACTTC. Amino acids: CSVPQISAKTQYF.

CDR3 coding DNA: TGTGCCAGCAGCTTCCCCGGGACAGTCTCCTACGAGCAGTACTTC. Translated, it gives CASSFPGTVSYEQYF. This chain joins TRBV7-9 and TRBJ2-7; 7 nucleotides line up with TRBD1. Germline CDR1 reads SEHNR; CDR2 reads FQNEAQ (reference sequence). Losses at the gene ends were 3 bases for V and 0 bases for J; bases not matched to a gene: 5. The CDR3 runs 15 residues.

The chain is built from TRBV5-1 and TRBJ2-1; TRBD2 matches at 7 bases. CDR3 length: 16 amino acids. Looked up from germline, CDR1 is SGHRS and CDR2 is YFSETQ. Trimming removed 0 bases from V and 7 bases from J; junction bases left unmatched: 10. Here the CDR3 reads CASSLAGGPSQNEQFF. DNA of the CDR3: TGCGCCAGCAGCTTGGCGGGGGGACCATCACAGAATGAGCAGTTCTTC.

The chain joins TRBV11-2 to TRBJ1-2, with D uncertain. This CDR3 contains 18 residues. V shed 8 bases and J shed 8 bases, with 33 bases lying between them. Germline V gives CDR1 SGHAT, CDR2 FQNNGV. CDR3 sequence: CASESNRGSHYYSFGYTF. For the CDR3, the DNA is TGTGCCAGCGAGTCAAATCGGGGATCGCATTATTATTCGTTCGGCTACACCTTC.

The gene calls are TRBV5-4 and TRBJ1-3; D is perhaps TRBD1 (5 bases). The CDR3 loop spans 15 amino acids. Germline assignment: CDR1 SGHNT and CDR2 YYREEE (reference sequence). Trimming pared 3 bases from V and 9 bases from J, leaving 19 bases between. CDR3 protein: CASSSSGTAPLTIYF. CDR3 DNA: TGTGCCAGCAGCTCATCCGGGACGGCTCCTCTCACCATATATTTT.

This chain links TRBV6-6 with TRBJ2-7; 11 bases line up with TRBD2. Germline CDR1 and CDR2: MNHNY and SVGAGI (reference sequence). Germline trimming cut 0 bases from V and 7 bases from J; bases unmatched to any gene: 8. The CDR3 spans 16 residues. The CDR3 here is CASSYSIAGGPREQYF. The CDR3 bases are TGTGCCAGCAGTTACTCGATAGCGGGAGGGCCTCGAGAGCAGTACTTC.

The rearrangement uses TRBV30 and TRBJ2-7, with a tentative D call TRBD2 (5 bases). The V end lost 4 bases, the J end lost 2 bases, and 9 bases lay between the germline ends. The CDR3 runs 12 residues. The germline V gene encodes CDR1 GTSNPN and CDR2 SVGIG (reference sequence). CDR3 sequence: CAWKGGTYEQYF. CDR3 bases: TGTGCCTGGAAAGGAGGTACCTACGAGCAGTACTTC.

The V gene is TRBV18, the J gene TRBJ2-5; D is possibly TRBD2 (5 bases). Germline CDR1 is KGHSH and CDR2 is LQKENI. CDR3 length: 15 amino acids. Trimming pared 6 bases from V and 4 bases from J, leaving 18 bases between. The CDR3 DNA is TGTGCCAGCTCTGCCCCGGGTTTGGCGGGAGAGACCCAGTACTTC. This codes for CASSAPGLAGETQYF.

The CDR3 is CASSPRSSSYEQYF. CDR3 nucleotides: TGTGCCAGCAGCCCTCGGTCTAGCTCCTACGAGCAGTACTTC. The chain uses TRBV14 and TRBJ2-7; D remains ambiguous. The ends were cut back, 4 bases at V and 0 bases at J, with 10 bases in the middle. Germline V gives CDR1 SGHDN, CDR2 FVKESK. The CDR3 covers 14 residues.

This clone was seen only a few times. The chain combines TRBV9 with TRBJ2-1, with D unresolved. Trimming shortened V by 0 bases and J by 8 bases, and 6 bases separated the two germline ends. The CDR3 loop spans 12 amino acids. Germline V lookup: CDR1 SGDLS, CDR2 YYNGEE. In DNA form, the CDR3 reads TGTGCCAGCAGCGTAGGAGGTTATGAGCAGTTCTTC. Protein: CASSVGGYEQFF.

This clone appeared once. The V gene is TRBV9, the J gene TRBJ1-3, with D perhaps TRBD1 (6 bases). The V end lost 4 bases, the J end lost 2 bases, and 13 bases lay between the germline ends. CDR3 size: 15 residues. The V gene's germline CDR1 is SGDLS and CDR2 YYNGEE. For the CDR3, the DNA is TGTGCCAGCAGCCCTTCGGGGGGGCCTGGAAACACCATATATTTT. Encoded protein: CASSPSGGPGNTIYF. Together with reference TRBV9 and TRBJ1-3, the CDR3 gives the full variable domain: DSGVTQTPKHLITATGQRVTLRCSPRSGDLSVYWYQQSLDQGLQFLIQYYNGEERAKGNILERFSAQQFPDLHSELNLSSLELGDSALYFCASSPSGGPGNTIYFGEGSWLTVV.

This CDR3 reads CASSQAPGSGANVLTF. The CDR3 nucleotides are TGTGCCAGCAGCCAAGCCCCCGGTTCTGGGGCCAACGTCCTGACTTTC. The chain is built from TRBV3-1 (or the pseudogene TRBV3-2) and TRBJ2-6; no clear D gene. There are 16 residues in the CDR3. The V end lost 1 base, the J end lost 1 base, and 8 bases lay between the germline ends. Germline loops: CDR1 LGHDT, CDR2 YNNKEL (reference sequence).

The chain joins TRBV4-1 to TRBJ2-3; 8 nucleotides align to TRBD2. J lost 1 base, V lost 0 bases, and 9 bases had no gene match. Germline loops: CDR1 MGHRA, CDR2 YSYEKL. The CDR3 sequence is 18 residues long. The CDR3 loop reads CASSQDPAFSGGTDTQYF. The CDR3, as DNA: TGCGCCAGCAGCCAAGATCCCGCCTTTAGCGGGGGCACAGATACGCAGTATTTT.

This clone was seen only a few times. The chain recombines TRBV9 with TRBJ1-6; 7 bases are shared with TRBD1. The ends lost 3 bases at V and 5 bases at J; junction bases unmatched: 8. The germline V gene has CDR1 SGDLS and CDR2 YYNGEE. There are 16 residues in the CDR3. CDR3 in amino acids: CASSGGQPLNNSPLHF. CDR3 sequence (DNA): TGTGCCAGCAGCGGGGGACAGCCACTAAATAATTCACCCCTCCACTTT.

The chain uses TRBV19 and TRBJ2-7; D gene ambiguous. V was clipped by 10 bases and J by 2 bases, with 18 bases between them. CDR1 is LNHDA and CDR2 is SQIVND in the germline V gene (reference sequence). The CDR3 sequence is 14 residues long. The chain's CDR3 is CATNVGQSPYEQYF. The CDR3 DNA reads TGTGCCACCAACGTCGGGCAGAGCCCCTACGAGCAGTACTTC.

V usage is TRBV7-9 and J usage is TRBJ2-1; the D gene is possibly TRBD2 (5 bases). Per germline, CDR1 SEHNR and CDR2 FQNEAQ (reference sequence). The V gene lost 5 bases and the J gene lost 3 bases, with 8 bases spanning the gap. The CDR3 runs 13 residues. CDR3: CASSPRDYNEQFF. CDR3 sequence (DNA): TGTGCCAGCAGCCCCCGGGACTACAATGAGCAGTTCTTC.

Here the CDR3 reads CASSARDRQPLPTNEKLFF. The CDR3 bases are TGTGCCAGCAGTGCAAGGGACAGGCAACCTCTACCAACTAATGAAAAACTGTTTTTT. This chain links TRBV6-1 with TRBJ1-4; 8 nucleotides match TRBD1. Germline CDR1 reads MNHNS; CDR2 reads SASEGT. The J segment lost 0 bases and the V segment lost 4 bases, leaving 13 bases of the junction unmatched. CDR3 length equals 19 residues.

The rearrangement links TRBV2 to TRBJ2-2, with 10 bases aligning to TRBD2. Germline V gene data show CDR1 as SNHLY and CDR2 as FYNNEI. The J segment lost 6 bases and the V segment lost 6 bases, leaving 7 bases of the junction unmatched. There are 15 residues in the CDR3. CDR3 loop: CASRKVAGGPGELFF. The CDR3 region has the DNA TGTGCCAGCAGGAAGGTAGCGGGAGGTCCCGGGGAGCTGTTTTTT.

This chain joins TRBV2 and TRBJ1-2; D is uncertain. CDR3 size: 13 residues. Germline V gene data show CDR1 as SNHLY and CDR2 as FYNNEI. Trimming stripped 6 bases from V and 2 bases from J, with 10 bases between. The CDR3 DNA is TGTGCCAGCAGGCTTGTAGGAAACTATGGCTACACCTTC. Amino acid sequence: CASRLVGNYGYTF.

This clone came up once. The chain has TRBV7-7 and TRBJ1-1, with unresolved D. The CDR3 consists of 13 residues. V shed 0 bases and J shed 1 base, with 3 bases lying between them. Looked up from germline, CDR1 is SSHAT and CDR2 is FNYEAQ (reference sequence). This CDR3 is CASSLAKNTEAFF. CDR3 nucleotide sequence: TGTGCCAGCAGCTTAGCGAAGAACACTGAAGCTTTCTTT. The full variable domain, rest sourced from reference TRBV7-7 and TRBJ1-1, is GAGVSQSPRYKVTKRGQDVTLRCDPISSHATLYWYQQALGQGPEFLTYFNYEAQPDKSGLPSDRFSAERPEGSISTLTIQRTEQRDSAMYRCASSLAKNTEAFFGQGTRLTVV.

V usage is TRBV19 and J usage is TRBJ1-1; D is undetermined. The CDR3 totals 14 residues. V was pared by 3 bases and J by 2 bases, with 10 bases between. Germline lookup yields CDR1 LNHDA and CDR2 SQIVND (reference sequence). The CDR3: CASSMPPLNTEAFF. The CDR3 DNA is TGTGCCAGTAGTATGCCCCCGTTAAACACTGAAGCTTTCTTT.

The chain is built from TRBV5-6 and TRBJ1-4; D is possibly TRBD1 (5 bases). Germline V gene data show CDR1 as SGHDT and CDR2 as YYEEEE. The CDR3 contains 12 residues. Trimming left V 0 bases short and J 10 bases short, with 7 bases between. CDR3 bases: TGTGCCAGCAGCTTGGCCGGGGGAAAACTGTTTTTT. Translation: CASSLAGGKLFF.

CDR3 sequence (DNA): TGTGCCAGCAGCCAAACAGGGAGCGGTAATTCACCCCTCCACTTT. Protein product: CASSQTGSGNSPLHF. The chain employs TRBV3-1 (or the pseudogene TRBV3-2) and TRBJ1-6; tentatively, D is TRBD1 (6 bases). Germline values: CDR1 LGHDT, CDR2 YNNKEL (reference sequence). V lost 2 bases to trimming and J lost 6 bases, with 11 bases between them. The CDR3 has 15 amino acids.

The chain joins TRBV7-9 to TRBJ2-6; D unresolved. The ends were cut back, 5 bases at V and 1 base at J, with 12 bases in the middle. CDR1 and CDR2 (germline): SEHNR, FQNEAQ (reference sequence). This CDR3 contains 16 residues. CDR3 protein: CASSKNRVSGANVLTF. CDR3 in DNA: TGTGCCAGCAGCAAAAACCGGGTTTCTGGGGCCAACGTCCTGACTTTC.

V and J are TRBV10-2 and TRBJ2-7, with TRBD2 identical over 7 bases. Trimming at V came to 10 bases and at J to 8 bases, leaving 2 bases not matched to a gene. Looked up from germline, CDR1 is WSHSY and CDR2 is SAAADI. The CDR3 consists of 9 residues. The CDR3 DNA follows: TGCGCCAACGGGGGGAAGCAGTACTTC. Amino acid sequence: CANGGKQYF.